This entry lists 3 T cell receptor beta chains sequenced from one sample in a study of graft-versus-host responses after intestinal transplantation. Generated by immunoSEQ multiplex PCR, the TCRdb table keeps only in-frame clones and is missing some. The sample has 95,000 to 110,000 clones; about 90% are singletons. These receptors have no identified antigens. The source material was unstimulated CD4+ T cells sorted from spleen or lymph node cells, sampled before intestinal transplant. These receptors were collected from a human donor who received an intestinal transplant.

In DNA, the CDR3 is TGTGCCAGCAGCCGGATTGTGGCCGGTGAGCAGTTCTTC. It yields the protein CASSRIVAGEQFF. This rearrangement joins TRBV7-3 to TRBJ2-1; D ambiguous. This CDR3 has 13 amino acids. Trimming cost V 5 bases and J 9 bases, with 14 bases left between them. Germline CDR1 is SGHTA and CDR2 is FQGTGA.

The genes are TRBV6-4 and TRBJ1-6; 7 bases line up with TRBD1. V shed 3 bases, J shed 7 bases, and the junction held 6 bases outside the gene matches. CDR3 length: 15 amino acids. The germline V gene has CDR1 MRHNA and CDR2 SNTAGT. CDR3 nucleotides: TGTGCCAGCAGTGAACAGGGACAGCTAAATTCACCCCTCCACTTT. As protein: CASSEQGQLNSPLHF.

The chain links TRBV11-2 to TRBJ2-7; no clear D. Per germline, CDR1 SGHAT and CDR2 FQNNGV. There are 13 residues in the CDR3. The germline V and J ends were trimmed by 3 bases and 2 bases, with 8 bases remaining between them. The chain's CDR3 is CASSFPAPYEQYF. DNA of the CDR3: TGTGCCAGCAGCTTCCCGGCCCCCTACGAGCAGTACTTC.